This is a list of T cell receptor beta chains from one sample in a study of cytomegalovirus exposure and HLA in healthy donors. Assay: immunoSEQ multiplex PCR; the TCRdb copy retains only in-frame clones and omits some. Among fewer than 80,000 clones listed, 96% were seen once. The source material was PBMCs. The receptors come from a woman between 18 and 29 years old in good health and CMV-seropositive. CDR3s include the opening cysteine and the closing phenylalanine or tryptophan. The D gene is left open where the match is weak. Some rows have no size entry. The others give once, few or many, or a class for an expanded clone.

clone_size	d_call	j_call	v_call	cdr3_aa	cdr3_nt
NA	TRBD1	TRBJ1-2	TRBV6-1	CASSHPGTGDGYTF	TGTGCCAGCAGCCACCCCGGGACAGGGGATGGCTACACCTTC
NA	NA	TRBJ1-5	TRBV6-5	CASSLRRGNQPQHF	TGTGCCAGCAGTTTGCGACGGGGGAATCAGCCCCAGCATTTT
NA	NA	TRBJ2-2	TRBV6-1	CASSPQGSGGELFF	TGTGCCAGCAGTCCTCAGGGGTCCGGCGGGGAGCTGTTTTTT
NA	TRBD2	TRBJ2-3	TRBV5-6	CASSLPLAGVGDTQYF	TGTGCCAGCAGCCTCCCACTAGCGGGAGTTGGAGATACGCAGTATTTT
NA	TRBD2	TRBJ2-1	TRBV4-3	CASSQDRGLAGVNEQFF	TGCGCCAGCAGCCAAGACCGGGGACTAGCGGGAGTCAATGAGCAGTTCTTC
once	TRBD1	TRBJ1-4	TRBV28	CASSRTGGNEKLFF	TGTGCCAGCAGCCGGACAGGGGGTAATGAAAAACTGTTTTTT
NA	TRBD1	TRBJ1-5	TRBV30	CAWSEGQANQPQHF	TGTGCCTGGAGCGAGGGACAGGCCAATCAGCCCCAGCATTTT
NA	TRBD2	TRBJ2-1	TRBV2	CASSPRGGLAGVWPYNEQFF	TGTGCCAGCAGTCCAAGGGGTGGACTAGCGGGAGTGTGGCCCTACAATGAGCAGTTCTTC
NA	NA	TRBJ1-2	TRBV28	CASSLGMWGSYGYTF	TGTGCCAGCAGCCTAGGGATGTGGGGCTCCTATGGCTACACCTTC
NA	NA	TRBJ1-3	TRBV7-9	CASTPGRSGNTIYF	TGTGCCAGCACCCCTGGGCGATCTGGAAACACCATATATTTT
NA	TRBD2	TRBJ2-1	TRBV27	CASSPRTSGNVFYNEQFF	TGTGCCAGCAGTCCCCGGACTAGCGGGAACGTATTCTACAATGAGCAGTTCTTC
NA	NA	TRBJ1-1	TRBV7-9	CASSLGGTRNTEAFF	TGTGCCAGCAGCTTAGGCGGGACTAGGAACACTGAAGCTTTCTTT
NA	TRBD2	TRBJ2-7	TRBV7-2	CASSPGTSGRGRIYEQYF	TGTGCCAGCAGCCCGGGGACTAGCGGGAGGGGTCGTATTTACGAGCAGTACTTC
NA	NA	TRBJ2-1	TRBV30	CAWSYSGTYYNEQFF	TGTGCCTGGAGCTATAGCGGAACCTACTACAATGAGCAGTTCTTC
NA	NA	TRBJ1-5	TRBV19	CASRYRVVDNQPQHF	TGTGCCAGTAGGTACAGGGTAGTAGACAATCAGCCCCAGCATTTT
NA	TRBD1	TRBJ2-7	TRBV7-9	CASSFGQVYEQYF	TGTGCCAGCAGCTTCGGACAGGTCTACGAGCAGTACTTC
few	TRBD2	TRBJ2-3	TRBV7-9	CASSLGASGSRTDTQYF	TGTGCCAGCAGCCTCGGGGCTAGCGGGAGCCGCACAGATACGCAGTATTTT
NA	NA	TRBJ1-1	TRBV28	CASSLSADKAFF	TGTGCCAGCAGTTTATCGGCGGACAAAGCTTTCTTT
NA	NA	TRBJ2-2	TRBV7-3	CASSQGLPGVGELFF	TGTGCCAGCAGCCAGGGACTCCCAGGTGTCGGGGAGCTGTTTTTT
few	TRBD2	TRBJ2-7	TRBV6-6	CASTENSGSKNEQYF	TGTGCCAGCACCGAGAATAGCGGGAGCAAGAACGAGCAGTACTTC
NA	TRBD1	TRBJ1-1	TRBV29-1	CSVEVTGTVNTEAFF	TGCAGCGTTGAAGTCACCGGGACAGTGAACACTGAAGCTTTCTTT
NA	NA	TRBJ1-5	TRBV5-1	CASSLESSNQPQHF	TGCGCCAGCAGCTTGGAGAGTTCCAATCAGCCCCAGCATTTT
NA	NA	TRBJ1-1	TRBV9	CASSVGVGGEAFF	TGTGCCAGCAGCGTAGGGGTCGGGGGTGAAGCTTTCTTT